Each of the 8 T cell receptor beta chains below was sequenced from the same sample in a study of cytomegalovirus exposure and HLA in healthy donors (dated by TCRdb to 2016 to 2017). Library prep was done by the immunoSEQ multiplex PCR assay. The multiplex PCR relied on a mix of 60 forward primers for TCR Vbeta segments and 13 reverse primers for TCR Jbeta segments. The source is immuneACCESS, and TCRdb retained only in-frame sequences with V and J called. Part of the clones is not carried over; for the studies checked, unresolved V genes explain less than half of this, and the remainder is unexplained. The sample yields over 75,000 clones; over 8% were counted once. The ten largest clones add up to just over 5% of the sample. Sequencing input: PBMCs. The origin of the receptors is a man aged 50-60 years in good health and CMV-seropositive.

This clone was found a few times. The V gene is TRBV19, the J gene TRBJ2-7; possible D gene TRBD1, 5 bases. The germline V gene encodes CDR1 LNHDA and CDR2 SQIVND (reference sequence). V dropped 1 base and J dropped 2 bases, with 15 bases sitting between them. The CDR3 covers 16 residues. The CDR3 loop reads CASSIGAAGFTYEQYF. CDR3 coding DNA: TGTGCCAGTAGTATAGGGGCAGCAGGGTTCACCTACGAGCAGTACTTC. Drawing the rest from reference TRBV19 and TRBJ2-7, the complete variable domain is DGGITQSPKYLFRKEGQNVTLSCEQNLNHDAMYWYRQDPGQGLRLIYYSQIVNDFQKGDIAEGYSVSREKKESFPLTVTSAQKNPTAFYLCASSIGAAGFTYEQYFGPGTRLTVT.

This sequence joins TRBV27 and TRBJ2-7; no reliable D call. Germline lookup yields CDR1 MNHEY and CDR2 SMNVEV (reference sequence). The CDR3 has 16 residues. Trimming stripped 0 bases from V and 1 base from J, with 13 bases between. The CDR3 is CASSLSISSKSYEQYF. For the CDR3, the DNA is TGTGCCAGCAGTTTATCGATTAGCAGCAAATCCTACGAGCAGTACTTC.

This chain connects TRBV7-2 to TRBJ1-3; D may be TRBD1 (6 bases). Trimming stripped 3 bases from V and 0 bases from J, with 9 bases between. Germline-derived CDR1 and CDR2 are SGHTA and FQGNSA. The CDR3 covers 15 residues. CDR3 sequence (DNA): TGTGCCAGCAGCTTTACAGGGAGCTCTGGAAACACCATATATTTT. Protein: CASSFTGSSGNTIYF.

This clone came up a few times. The V call is TRBV27, the J call TRBJ1-1; D gene ambiguous. Looked up from germline, CDR1 is MNHEY and CDR2 is SMNVEV (reference sequence). There are 14 residues in the CDR3. V was pared by 3 bases and J by 2 bases, with 10 bases between. CDR3 loop: CASSFRRINTEAFF. CDR3 DNA: TGTGCCAGCAGTTTTAGGAGAATCAACACTGAAGCTTTCTTT.

This clone was counted only a few times. The rearrangement links TRBV6-5 to TRBJ1-3; D is possibly TRBD1 (5 bases). The V gene's germline CDR1 is MNHEY and CDR2 SVGAGI. V shed 4 bases and J shed 0 bases, with 10 bases lying between them. There are 15 residues in the CDR3. The CDR3 sequence is CASSWGGSSGNTIYF. DNA for the CDR3: TGTGCCAGCAGTTGGGGGGGGAGCTCTGGAAACACCATATATTTT.

This clone turned up a few times. The V call is TRBV5-8, the J call TRBJ2-7; 7 nucleotides align to TRBD1. CDR3 length equals 15 residues. The V and J ends lost 0 bases and 3 bases, in that order; junction bases with no gene match: 6. Germline CDR1 and CDR2: SGHTS and YDEGEE. CDR3 in DNA: TGTGCCAGCAGCTTGGGGACAGGTAATCTCTACGAGCAGTACTTC. Translation: CASSLGTGNLYEQYF. Full variable domain (rest looked up from reference TRBV5-8 and TRBJ2-7): EAGVTQSPTHLIKTRGQQATLRCSPISGHTSVYWYQQALGLGLQFLLWYDEGEERNRGNFPPRFSGRQFPNYSSELNVNALELEDSALYLCASSLGTGNLYEQYFGPGTRLTVT.

This clone is a singleton in its sample. The rearrangement links TRBV19 to TRBJ2-7, with a weak D call TRBD2 (5 bases). Germline lookup yields CDR1 LNHDA and CDR2 SQIVND (reference sequence). The CDR3 has 16 residues. The germline V and J ends were trimmed by 6 bases and 5 bases, with 23 bases remaining between them. This CDR3 reads CASRYSPSRGSHEQYF. The CDR3 nucleotides read TGTGCCAGTAGGTACTCGCCGAGTAGAGGGAGCCACGAGCAGTACTTC.

The V call is TRBV27, the J call TRBJ2-7, with 13 bases identical to TRBD2. Looked up from germline, CDR1 is MNHEY and CDR2 is SMNVEV (reference sequence). This CDR3 is built from 19 residues. The V and J ends lost 6 bases and 3 bases, in that order; junction bases with no gene match: 17. The CDR3 protein is CASSLGTSGIRAPLYEQYF. CDR3 bases: TGTGCCAGCAGCCTAGGGACTAGCGGGATCCGGGCTCCCCTCTACGAGCAGTACTTC.